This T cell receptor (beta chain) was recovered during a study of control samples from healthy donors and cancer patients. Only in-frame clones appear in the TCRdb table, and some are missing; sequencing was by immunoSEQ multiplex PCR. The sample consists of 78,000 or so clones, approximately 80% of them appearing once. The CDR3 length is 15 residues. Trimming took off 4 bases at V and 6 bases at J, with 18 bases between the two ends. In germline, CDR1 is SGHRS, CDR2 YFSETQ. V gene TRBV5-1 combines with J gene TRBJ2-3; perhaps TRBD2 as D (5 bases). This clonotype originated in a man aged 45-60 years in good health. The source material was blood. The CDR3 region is CASSRLGEGPDTQYF. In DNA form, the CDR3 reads TGCGCCAGCAGCCGCCTCGGGGAAGGTCCGGATACGCAGTATTTT.